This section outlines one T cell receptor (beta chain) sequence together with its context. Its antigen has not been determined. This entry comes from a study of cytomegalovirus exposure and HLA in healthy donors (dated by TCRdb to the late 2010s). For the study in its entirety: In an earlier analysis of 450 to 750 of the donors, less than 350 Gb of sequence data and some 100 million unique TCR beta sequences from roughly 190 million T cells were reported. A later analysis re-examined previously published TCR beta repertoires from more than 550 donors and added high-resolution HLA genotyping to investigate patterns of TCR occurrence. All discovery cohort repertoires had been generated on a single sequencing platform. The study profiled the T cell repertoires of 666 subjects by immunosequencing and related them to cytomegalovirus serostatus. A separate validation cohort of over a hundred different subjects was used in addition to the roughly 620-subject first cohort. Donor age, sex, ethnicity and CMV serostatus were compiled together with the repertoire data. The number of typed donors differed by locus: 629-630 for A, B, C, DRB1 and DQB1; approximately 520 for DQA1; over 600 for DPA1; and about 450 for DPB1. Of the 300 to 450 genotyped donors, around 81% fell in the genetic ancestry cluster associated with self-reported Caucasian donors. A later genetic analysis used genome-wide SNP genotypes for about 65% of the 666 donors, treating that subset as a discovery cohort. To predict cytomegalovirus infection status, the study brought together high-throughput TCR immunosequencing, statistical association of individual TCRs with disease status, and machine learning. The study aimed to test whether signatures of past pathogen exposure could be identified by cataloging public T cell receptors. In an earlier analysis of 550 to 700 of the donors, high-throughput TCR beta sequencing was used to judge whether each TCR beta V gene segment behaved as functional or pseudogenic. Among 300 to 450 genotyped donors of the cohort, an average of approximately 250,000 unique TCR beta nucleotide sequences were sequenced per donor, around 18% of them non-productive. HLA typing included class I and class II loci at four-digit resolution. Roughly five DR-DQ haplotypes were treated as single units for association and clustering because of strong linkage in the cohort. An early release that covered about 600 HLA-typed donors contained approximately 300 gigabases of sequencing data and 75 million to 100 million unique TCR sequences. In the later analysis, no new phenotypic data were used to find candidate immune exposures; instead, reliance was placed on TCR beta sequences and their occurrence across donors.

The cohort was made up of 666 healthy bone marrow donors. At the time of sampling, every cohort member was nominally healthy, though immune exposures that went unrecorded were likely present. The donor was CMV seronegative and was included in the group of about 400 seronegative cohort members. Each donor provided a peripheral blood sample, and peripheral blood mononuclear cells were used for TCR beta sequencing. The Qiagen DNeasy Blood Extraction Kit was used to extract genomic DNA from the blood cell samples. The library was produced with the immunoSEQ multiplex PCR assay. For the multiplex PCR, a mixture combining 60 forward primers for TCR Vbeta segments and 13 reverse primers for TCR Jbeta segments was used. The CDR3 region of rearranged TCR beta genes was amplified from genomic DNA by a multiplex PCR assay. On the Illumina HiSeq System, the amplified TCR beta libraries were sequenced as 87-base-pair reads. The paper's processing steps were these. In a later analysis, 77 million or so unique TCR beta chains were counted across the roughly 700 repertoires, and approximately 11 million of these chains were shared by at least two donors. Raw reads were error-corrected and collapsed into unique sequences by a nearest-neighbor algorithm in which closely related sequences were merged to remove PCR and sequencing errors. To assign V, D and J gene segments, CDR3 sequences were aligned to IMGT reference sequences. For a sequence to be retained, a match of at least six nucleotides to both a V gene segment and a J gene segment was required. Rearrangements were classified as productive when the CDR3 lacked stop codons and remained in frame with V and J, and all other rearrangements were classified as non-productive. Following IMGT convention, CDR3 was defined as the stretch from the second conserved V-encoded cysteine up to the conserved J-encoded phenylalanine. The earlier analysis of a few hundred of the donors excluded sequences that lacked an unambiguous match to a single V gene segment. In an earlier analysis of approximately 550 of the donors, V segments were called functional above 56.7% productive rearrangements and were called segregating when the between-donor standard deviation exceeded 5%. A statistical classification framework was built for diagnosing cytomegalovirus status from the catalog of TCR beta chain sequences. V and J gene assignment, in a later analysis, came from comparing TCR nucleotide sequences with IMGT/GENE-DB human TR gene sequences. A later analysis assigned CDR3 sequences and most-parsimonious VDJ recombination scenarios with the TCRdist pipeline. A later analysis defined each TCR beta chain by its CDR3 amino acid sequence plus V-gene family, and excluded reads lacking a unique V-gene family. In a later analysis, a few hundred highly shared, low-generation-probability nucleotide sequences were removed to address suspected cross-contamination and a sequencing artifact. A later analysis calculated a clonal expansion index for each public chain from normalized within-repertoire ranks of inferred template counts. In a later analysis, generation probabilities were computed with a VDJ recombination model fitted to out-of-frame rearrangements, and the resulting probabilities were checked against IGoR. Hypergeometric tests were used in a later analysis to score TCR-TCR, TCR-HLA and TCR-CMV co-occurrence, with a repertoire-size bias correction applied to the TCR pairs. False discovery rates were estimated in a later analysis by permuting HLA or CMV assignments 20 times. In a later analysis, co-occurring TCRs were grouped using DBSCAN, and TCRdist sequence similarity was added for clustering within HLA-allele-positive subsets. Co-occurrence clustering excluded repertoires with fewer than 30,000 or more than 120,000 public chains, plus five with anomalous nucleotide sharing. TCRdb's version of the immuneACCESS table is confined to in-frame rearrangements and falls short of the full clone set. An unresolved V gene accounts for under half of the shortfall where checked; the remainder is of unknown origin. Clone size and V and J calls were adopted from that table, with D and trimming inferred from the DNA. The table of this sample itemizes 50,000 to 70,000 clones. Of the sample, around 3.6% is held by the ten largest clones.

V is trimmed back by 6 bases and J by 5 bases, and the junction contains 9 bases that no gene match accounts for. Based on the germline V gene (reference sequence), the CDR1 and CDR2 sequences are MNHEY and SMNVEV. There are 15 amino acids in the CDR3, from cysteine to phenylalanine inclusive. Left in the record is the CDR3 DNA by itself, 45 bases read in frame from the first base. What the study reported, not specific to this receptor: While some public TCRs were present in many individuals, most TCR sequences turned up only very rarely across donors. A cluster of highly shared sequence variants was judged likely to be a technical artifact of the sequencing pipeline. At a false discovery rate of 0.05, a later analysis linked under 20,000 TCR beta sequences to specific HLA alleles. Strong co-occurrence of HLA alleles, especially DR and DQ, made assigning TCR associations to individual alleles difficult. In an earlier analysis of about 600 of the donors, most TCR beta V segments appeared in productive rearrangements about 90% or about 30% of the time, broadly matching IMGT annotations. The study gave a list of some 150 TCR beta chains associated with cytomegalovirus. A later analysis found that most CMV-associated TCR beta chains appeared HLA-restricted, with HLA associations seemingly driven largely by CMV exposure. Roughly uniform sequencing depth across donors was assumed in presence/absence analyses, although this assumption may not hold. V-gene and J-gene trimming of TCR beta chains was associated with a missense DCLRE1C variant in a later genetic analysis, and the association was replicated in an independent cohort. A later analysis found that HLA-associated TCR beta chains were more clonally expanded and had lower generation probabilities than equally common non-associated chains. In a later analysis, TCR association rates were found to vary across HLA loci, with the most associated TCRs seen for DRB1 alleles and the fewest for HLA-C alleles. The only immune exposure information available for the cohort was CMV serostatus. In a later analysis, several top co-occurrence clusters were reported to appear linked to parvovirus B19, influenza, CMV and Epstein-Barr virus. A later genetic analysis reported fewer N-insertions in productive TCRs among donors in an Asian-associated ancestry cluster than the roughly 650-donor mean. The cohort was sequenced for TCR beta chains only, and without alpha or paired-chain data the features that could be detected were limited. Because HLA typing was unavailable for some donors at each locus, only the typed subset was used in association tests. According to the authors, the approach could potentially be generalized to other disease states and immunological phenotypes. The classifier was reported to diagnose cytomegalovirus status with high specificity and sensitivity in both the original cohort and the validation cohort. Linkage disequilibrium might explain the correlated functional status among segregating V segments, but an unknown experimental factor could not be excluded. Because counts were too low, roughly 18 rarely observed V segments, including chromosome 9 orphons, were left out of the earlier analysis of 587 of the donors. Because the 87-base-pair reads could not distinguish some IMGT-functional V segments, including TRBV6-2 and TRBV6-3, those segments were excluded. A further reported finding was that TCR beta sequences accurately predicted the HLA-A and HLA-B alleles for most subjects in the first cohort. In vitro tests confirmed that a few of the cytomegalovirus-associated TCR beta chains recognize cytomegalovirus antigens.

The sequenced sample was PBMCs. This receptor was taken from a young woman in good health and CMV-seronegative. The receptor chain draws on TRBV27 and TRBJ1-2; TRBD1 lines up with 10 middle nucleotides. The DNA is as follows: TGTGCCAGCAGAACAACGGGGACAGGGGCTTATGGCTACACCTTC. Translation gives CASRTTGTGAYGYTF.